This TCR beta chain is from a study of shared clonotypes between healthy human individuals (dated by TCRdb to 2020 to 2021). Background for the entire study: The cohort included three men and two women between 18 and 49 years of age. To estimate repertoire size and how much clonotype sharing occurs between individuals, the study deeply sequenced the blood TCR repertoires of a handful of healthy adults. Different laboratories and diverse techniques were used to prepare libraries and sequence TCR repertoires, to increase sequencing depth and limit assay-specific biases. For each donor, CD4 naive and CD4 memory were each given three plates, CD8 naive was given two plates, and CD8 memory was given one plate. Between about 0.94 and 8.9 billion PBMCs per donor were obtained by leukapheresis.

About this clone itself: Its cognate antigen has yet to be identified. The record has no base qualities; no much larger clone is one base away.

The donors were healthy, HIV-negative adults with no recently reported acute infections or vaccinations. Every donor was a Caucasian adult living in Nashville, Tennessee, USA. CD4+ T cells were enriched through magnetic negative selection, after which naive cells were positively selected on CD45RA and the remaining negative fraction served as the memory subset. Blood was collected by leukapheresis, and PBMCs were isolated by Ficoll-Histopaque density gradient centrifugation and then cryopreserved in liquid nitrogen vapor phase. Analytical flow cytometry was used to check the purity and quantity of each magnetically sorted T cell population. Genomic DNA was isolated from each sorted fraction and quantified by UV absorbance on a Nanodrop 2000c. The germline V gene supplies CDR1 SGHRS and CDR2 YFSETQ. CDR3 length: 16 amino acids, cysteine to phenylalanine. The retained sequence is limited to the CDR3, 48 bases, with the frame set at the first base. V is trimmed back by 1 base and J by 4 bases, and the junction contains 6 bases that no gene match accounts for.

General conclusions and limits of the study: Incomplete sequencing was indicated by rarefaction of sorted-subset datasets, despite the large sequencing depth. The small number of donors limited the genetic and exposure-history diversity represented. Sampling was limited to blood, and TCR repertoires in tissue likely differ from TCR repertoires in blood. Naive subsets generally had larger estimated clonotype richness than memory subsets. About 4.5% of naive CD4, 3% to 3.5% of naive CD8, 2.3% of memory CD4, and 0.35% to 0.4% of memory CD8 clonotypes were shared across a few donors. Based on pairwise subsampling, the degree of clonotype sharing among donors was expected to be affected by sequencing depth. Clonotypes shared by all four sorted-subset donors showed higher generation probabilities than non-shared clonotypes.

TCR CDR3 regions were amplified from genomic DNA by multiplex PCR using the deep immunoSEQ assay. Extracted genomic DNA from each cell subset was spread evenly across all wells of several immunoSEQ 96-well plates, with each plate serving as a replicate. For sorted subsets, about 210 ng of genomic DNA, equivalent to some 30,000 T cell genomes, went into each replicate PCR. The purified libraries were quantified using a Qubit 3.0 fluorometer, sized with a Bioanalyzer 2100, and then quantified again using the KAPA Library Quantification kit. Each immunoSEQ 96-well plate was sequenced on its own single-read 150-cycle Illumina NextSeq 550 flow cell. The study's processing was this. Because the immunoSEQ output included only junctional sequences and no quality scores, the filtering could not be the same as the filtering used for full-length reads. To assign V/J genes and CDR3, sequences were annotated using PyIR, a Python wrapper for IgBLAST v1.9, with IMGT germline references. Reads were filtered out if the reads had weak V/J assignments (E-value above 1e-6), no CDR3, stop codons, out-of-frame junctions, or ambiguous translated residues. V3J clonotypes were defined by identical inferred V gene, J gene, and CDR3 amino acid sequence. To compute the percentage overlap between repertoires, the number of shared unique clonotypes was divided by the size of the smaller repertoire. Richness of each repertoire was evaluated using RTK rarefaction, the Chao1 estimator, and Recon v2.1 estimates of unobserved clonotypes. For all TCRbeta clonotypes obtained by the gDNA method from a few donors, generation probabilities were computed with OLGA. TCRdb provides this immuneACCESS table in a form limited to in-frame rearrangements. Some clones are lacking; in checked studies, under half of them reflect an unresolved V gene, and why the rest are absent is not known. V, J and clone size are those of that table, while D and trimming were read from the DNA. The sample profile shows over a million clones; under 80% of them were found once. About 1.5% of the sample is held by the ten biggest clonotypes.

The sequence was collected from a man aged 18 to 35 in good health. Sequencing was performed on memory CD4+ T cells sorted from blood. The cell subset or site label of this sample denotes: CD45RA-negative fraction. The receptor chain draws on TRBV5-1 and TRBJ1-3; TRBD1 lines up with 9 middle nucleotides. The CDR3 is CASSLIGQGSGNTIYF. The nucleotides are TGCGCCAGCAGCTTGATAGGACAGGGGTCCGGAAACACCATATATTTT. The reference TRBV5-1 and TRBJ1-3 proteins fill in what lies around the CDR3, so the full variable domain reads KAGVTQTPRYLIKTRGQQVTLSCSPISGHRSVSWYQQTPGQGLQFLFEYFSETQRNKGNFPGRFSGRQFSNSRSEMNVSTLELGDSALYLCASSLIGQGSGNTIYFGEGSWLTVV.